The rows below give T cell receptor beta chains drawn from one sample of a study of regulatory T cells in long-lasting Graves disease. TCRdb reprocessed the multiplex PCR reads via MiXCR and lists one record per CDR3 protein. The sample has hundreds of thousands of distinct CDR3 sequences, roughly 15% seen once. A further study also used this sample, focusing on T cells in Graves' hyperthyroidism and ophthalmopathy.

Sequencing was performed on peripheral blood mononuclear cells (PBMCs), taken at new diagnosis, from a patient treated with antithyroid drugs. These receptors all come from a woman aged 25 to 39 with Graves disease. Each CDR3 is given with its conserved first and last residue. Each record gives: V gene, D gene, clone size, J gene, CDR3 protein, CDR3 DNA. D genes are given only for firm matches. Clone size appears in some rows only: once, few, many, or a class for an expanded clone.

V gene: TRBV9
D gene: -
clone size: -
J gene: TRBJ2-3
CDR3 protein: CASSVGPQADTQYF
CDR3 DNA: TGTGCCAGCAGCGTCGGCCCCCAAGCAGATACGCAGTATTTT

V gene: TRBV7-3
D gene: -
clone size: few
J gene: TRBJ1-2
CDR3 protein: CASSLGREVGNYGYTF
CDR3 DNA: TGTGCCAGCAGCTTAGGGCGGGAGGTTGGCAACTATGGCTACACCTTC

V gene: TRBV6-1
D gene: -
clone size: few
J gene: TRBJ1-6
CDR3 protein: CASSQDTSVSYNSPLHF
CDR3 DNA: TGTGCCAGCAGCCAGGACACTTCTGTGTCCTATAATTCACCCCTCCACTTT

V gene: TRBV7-9
D gene: -
clone size: few
J gene: TRBJ2-5
CDR3 protein: CASSFGETRETQYF
CDR3 DNA: TGTGCCAGCAGCTTCGGAGAAACCCGGGAGACCCAGTACTTC

V gene: TRBV11-1
D gene: -
clone size: -
J gene: TRBJ1-2
CDR3 protein: CASRWDSIYGYTF
CDR3 DNA: TGCGCCAGTCGATGGGACTCTATCTATGGCTACACCTTC

V gene: TRBV28
D gene: TRBD2
clone size: once
J gene: TRBJ2-1
CDR3 protein: CASSFRFLAGDMHNEQFF
CDR3 DNA: TGTGCCAGCAGTTTTCGTTTTTTAGCGGGAGATATGCACAATGAGCAGTTCTTC

V gene: TRBV5-6
D gene: -
clone size: many
J gene: TRBJ2-7
CDR3 protein: CASSPDYQSSYEQYF
CDR3 DNA: TGTGCCAGCAGTCCCGACTACCAGAGCTCCTACGAGCAGTACTTC

V gene: TRBV24-1
D gene: -
clone size: many
J gene: TRBJ2-1
CDR3 protein: CATSDFAGKGTGLYNEQFF
CDR3 DNA: TGTGCCACCAGTGATTTTGCGGGGAAGGGCACGGGACTCTACAATGAGCAGTTCTTC

V gene: TRBV27
D gene: -
clone size: many
J gene: TRBJ1-1
CDR3 protein: CASSSEGYGEAFF
CDR3 DNA: TGTGCCAGCAGTTCTGAGGGGTACGGTGAAGCTTTCTTT

V gene: TRBV2
D gene: TRBD1
clone size: -
J gene: TRBJ2-3
CDR3 protein: CASSRRRPGQGTDTQYF
CDR3 DNA: TGCGCCAGCAGCCGCCGTAGACCGGGACAGGGCACAGATACGCAGTATTTT

V gene: TRBV28
D gene: -
clone size: many
J gene: TRBJ1-3
CDR3 protein: CASSPPGQSSSGNTIYF
CDR3 DNA: TGTGCCAGCAGCCCCCCAGGACAATCGAGCTCTGGAAACACCATATATTTT

V gene: TRBV27
D gene: -
clone size: -
J gene: TRBJ2-1
CDR3 protein: CASSLSLLGVNEQFF
CDR3 DNA: TGTGCCAGCAGTTTATCTCTACTGGGAGTGAATGAGCAGTTCTTC

V gene: TRBV5-1
D gene: TRBD2
clone size: -
J gene: TRBJ2-7
CDR3 protein: CASSWISSGTTYEQYF
CDR3 DNA: TGCGCCAGCAGTTGGATTTCTAGCGGGACGACCTACGAGCAGTACTTC

V gene: TRBV29-1
D gene: TRBD2
clone size: few
J gene: TRBJ2-1
CDR3 protein: CSVEPTSGRSNEQFF
CDR3 DNA: TGCAGCGTTGAACCGACTAGCGGGAGGTCCAATGAGCAGTTCTTC

V gene: TRBV29-1
D gene: -
clone size: many
J gene: TRBJ2-7
CDR3 protein: CSVLAPGSSEQYF
CDR3 DNA: TGCAGCGTTCTAGCACCAGGCAGTAGCGAGCAGTACTTC

V gene: TRBV10-3
D gene: -
clone size: few
J gene: TRBJ2-7
CDR3 protein: CAISGGNMHEQYF
CDR3 DNA: TGTGCCATCAGCGGAGGGAATATGCACGAGCAGTACTTC

V gene: TRBV28
D gene: -
clone size: many
J gene: TRBJ1-1
CDR3 protein: CASSSFWRTEAFF
CDR3 DNA: TGTGCCAGCAGTTCCTTCTGGAGAACTGAAGCTTTCTTT

V gene: TRBV12-3/TRBV12-4
D gene: -
clone size: many
J gene: TRBJ2-5
CDR3 protein: CASSLVGGRGETQYF
CDR3 DNA: TGTGCCAGCAGTTTAGTCGGCGGGCGTGGAGAGACCCAGTACTTC

V gene: TRBV10-3
D gene: -
clone size: -
J gene: TRBJ1-5
CDR3 protein: CAIGPADNQPQHF
CDR3 DNA: TGTGCCATCGGTCCCGCAGACAATCAGCCCCAGCATTTT

V gene: TRBV3-1
D gene: -
clone size: -
J gene: TRBJ2-1
CDR3 protein: CASSQDTRWSGANNEQFF
CDR3 DNA: TGTGCCAGCAGCCAAGACACCCGATGGAGTGGGGCAAACAATGAGCAGTTCTTC

V gene: TRBV28
D gene: -
clone size: many
J gene: TRBJ2-3
CDR3 protein: CASSLIGTSTDTQYF
CDR3 DNA: TGTGCCAGCAGTTTAATTGGGACTAGCACAGATACGCAGTATTTT

V gene: TRBV6-1
D gene: -
clone size: many
J gene: TRBJ2-7
CDR3 protein: CASSLGLFYEQYF
CDR3 DNA: TGTGCCAGCAGCTTGGGACTGTTCTACGAGCAGTACTTC

V gene: TRBV6-2/TRBV6-3
D gene: TRBD2
clone size: few
J gene: TRBJ2-1
CDR3 protein: CASSYRPSGRAVDEQFF
CDR3 DNA: TGTGCCAGCAGTTACCGGCCTAGCGGGAGGGCTGTAGATGAGCAGTTCTTC

V gene: TRBV20-1
D gene: -
clone size: few
J gene: TRBJ2-5
CDR3 protein: CSAREWGTQYF
CDR3 DNA: TGCAGTGCTAGAGAGTGGGGGACCCAGTACTTC

V gene: TRBV28
D gene: TRBD2
clone size: many
J gene: TRBJ2-5
CDR3 protein: CASSLGTSGPQETQYF
CDR3 DNA: TGTGCCAGCAGTCTAGGGACTAGCGGGCCGCAAGAGACCCAGTACTTC

V gene: TRBV14
D gene: -
clone size: many
J gene: TRBJ2-1
CDR3 protein: CASRGTSGSEQFF
CDR3 DNA: TGTGCCAGCAGGGGGACGTCGGGTAGTGAGCAGTTCTTC

V gene: TRBV25-1
D gene: TRBD2
clone size: many
J gene: TRBJ2-7
CDR3 protein: CASSHSPLAGVPHEQYF
CDR3 DNA: TGTGCCAGCAGTCATTCCCCGTTAGCGGGCGTCCCCCACGAGCAGTACTTC

V gene: TRBV20-1
D gene: -
clone size: many
J gene: TRBJ2-3
CDR3 protein: CSASPQTLVTGTDTQYF
CDR3 DNA: TGCAGTGCTAGCCCACAAACCCTAGTGACGGGCACAGATACGCAGTATTTT

V gene: TRBV20-1
D gene: -
clone size: -
J gene: TRBJ2-5
CDR3 protein: CSATLSLGIRETQYF
CDR3 DNA: TGCAGTGCTACTCTCTCACTAGGCATCAGGGAGACCCAGTACTTC

V gene: TRBV28
D gene: -
clone size: many
J gene: TRBJ1-2
CDR3 protein: CASSSTAFGYTF
CDR3 DNA: TGTGCCAGCAGTTCAACGGCTTTTGGCTACACCTTC

V gene: TRBV30
D gene: -
clone size: few
J gene: TRBJ2-7
CDR3 protein: CAWDRTFGQYF
CDR3 DNA: TGTGCCTGGGACAGGACATTCGGGCAGTACTTC

V gene: TRBV6-5
D gene: TRBD2
clone size: many
J gene: TRBJ2-5
CDR3 protein: CASSYPGLDETQYF
CDR3 DNA: TGTGCCAGCAGTTACCCGGGACTAGATGAGACCCAGTACTTC